This T cell receptor (beta chain) was observed in a study of vaccination and CD4 T cells after COVID-19. As for the study in general: Overlapping spike pools from SARS-CoV-2 and HCoV-NL63, HCoV-OC43 and HCoV-229E served as culture stimuli. Study-wide findings and caveats: The median count of SARS-CoV-2-reactive clonotypes rose from around 21 to 38, not significantly.

Cultured CD4+ T-cell DNA underwent Oncomine TCR Beta short-read sequencing. One entry per CDR3 protein results from TCRdb running MiXCR on the PCR reads. The profile covers over 13,000 distinct CDR3 sequences, with about 50% appearing a single time and roughly 8.4% taken by the ten largest. CDR1 and CDR2 (germline): DFQATT, SNEGSKA (reference sequence). The J segment lost 6 bases and the V segment lost 6 bases, leaving 16 bases of the junction unmatched. The CDR3 consists of 16 residues. The treatment here: roughly nine-day PBMC culture with coronavirus spike peptide pools or control peptides (ViraFEST assay). Remarks on this clonotype: What it binds is not known.

This chain joins TRBV20-1 and TRBJ2-1, with 8 bases that match TRBD2. The specimen was CD4+ T cells from blood, cultured in vitro, collected before SARS-CoV-2 vaccination. The receptor was derived from a human donor who had recovered from COVID-19. This CDR3 reads CSAIGIAGPQGNEQFF. As DNA, the CDR3 is TGCAGTGCCATCGGGATAGCGGGGCCCCAAGGCAATGAGCAGTTCTTC.